The present entry profiles one T cell receptor (beta chain) with its context. TCRB CDR3 was amplified from 2 ug genomic DNA or less. This table comes from immunoSEQ multiplex PCR, and its TCRdb copy is limited to in-frame clones, with some not included. This table has 75,000 to 95,000 clones, roughly four fifths appearing once. Time point denoted: after dendritic cell vaccination, including at tumor progression/relapse. Per the germline V gene, CDR1 is LNHNV and CDR2 is YYDKDF (reference sequence). The CDR3 is 17 residues long. With V trimmed by 0 bases and J by 12 bases, 17 bases remained unmatched. This sample stems from a study of glioma-infiltrating T cells after dendritic cell vaccination. Study-level background: Dendritic cells derived from monocytes and pulsed with autologous tumor lysate formed the vaccine.

The genes are TRBV15 and TRBJ2-1; 7 bases line up with TRBD1. Sequenced material: blood, taken after dendritic cell vaccination. This clonotype was obtained from a human donor with glioblastoma. The CDR3 here is CATSRDPRQGKGPGQFF. In nucleotides, the CDR3 is TGTGCCACCAGCAGAGATCCACGACAGGGAAAGGGGCCGGGGCAGTTCTTC.